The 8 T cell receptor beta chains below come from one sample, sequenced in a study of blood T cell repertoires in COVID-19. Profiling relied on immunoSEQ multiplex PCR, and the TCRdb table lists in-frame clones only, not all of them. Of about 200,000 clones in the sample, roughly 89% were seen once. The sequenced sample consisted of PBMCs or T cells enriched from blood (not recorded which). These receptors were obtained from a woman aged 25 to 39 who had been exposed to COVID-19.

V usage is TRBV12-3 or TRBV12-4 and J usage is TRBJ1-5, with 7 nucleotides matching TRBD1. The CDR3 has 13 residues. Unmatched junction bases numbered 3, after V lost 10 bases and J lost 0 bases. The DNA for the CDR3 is TGTGCCACGGGACAGAATAGCAATCAGCCCCAGCATTTT. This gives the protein CATGQNSNQPQHF.

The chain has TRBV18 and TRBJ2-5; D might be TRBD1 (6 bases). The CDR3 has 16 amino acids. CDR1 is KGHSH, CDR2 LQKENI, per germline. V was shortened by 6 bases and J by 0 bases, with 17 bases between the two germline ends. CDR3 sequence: CASSPATGTNQETQYF. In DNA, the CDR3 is TGTGCCAGCTCTCCGGCAACCGGGACAAACCAAGAGACCCAGTACTTC.

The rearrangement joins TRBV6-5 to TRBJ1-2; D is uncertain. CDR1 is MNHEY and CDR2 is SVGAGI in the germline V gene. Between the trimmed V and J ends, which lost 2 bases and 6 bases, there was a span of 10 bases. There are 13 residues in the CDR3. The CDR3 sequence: CASSYAGKDGYTF. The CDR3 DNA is TGTGCCAGCAGTTACGCGGGTAAAGATGGCTACACCTTC.

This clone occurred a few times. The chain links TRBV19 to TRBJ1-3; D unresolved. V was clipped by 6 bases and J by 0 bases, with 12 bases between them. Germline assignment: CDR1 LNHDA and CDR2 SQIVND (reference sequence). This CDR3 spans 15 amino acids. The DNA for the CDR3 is TGTGCCAGTAGAATTACAGCCCTCTCTGGAAACACCATATATTTT. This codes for CASRITALSGNTIYF.

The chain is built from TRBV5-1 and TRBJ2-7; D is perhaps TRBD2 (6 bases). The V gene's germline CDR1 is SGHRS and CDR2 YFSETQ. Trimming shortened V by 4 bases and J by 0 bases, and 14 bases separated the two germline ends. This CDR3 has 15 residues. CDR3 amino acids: CASSRESGPSYEQYF. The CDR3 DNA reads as TGCGCCAGCAGCCGGGAGAGCGGTCCCTCCTACGAGCAGTACTTC.

DNA of the CDR3: TGTGCCAGCAGCTACCTAGCGGGGGACCAAGAGACCCAGTACTTC. Translating it yields CASSYLAGDQETQYF. The chain joins TRBV7-9 to TRBJ2-5; TRBD2 agrees at 10 bases. V trimming: 4 bases; J trimming: 0 bases; junction bases outside the gene matches: 2. This CDR3 spans 15 amino acids. Germline CDR1 is SEHNR and CDR2 is FQNEAQ (reference sequence).

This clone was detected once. The CDR3 loop is CASSERAAGLKTQYF. The CDR3 DNA reads as TGTGCCAGCAGTGAACGCGCCGCAGGGTTGAAGACCCAGTACTTC. The V and J genes are TRBV25-1 and TRBJ2-5; tentatively, D is TRBD1 (5 bases). Trimming removed 2 bases from V and 6 bases from J, with 16 bases in between. CDR3 length: 15 amino acids. Germline-derived CDR1 and CDR2 are MGHDK and SYGVNS.

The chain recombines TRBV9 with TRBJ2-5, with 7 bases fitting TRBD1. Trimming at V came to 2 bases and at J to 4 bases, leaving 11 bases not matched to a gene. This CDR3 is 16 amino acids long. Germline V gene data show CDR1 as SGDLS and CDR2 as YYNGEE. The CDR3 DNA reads TGTGCCAGCAGCGTGAACAGGGGTGCGTTCCCAGAGACCCAGTACTTC. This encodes CASSVNRGAFPETQYF.